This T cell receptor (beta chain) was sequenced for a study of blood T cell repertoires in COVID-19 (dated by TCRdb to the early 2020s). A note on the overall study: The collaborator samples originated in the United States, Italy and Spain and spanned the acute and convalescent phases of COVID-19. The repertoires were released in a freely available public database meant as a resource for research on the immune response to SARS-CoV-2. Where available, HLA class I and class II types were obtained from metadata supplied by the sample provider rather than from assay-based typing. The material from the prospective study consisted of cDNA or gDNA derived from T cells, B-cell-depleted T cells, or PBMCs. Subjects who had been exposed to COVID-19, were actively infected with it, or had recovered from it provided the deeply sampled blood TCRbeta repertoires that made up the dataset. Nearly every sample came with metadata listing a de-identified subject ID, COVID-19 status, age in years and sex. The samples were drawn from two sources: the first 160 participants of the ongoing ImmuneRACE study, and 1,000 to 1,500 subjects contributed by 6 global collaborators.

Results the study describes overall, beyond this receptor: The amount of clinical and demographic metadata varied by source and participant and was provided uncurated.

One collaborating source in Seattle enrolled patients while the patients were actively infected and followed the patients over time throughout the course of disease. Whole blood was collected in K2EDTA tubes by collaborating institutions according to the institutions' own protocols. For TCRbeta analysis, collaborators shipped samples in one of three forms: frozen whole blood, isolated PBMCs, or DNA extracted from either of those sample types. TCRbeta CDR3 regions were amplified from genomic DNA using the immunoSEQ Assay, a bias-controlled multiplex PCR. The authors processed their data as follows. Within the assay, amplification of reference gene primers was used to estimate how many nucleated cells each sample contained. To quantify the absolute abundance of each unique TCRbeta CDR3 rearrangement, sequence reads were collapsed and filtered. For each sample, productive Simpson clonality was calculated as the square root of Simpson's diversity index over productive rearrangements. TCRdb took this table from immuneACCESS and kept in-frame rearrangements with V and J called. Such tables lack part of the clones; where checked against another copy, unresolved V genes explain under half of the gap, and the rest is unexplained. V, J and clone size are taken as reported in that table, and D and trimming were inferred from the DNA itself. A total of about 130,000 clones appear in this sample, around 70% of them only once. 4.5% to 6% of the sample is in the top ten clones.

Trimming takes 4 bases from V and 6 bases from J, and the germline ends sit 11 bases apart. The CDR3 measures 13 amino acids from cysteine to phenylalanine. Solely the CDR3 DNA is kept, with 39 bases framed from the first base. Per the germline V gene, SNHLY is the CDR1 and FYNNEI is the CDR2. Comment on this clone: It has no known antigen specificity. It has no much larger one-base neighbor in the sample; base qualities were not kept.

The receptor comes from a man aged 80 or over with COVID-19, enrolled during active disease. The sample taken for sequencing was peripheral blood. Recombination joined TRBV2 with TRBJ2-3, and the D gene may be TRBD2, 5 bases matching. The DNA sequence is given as TGTGCCAGCAGTGGGGAGTGGCAGGATACGCAGTATTTT. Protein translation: CASSGEWQDTQYF. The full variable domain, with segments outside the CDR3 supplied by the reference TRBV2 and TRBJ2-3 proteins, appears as EPEVTQTPSHQVTQMGQEVILRCVPISNHLYFYWYRQILGQKVEFLVSFYNNEISEKSEIFDDQFSVERPDGSNFTLKIRSTKLEDSAMYFCASSGEWQDTQYFGPGTRLTVL.